This TCR beta chain was sequenced for a study of T cells after yellow fever vaccination. Study-wide background: Each low-cell-number fraction was prepared by means of SMART-Seq v4 Ultra Low Input.

The CDR3 is 16 residues long. Germline V gene data show CDR1 as LNHDA and CDR2 as SQIVND (reference sequence). V lost 3 bases and J 4 bases, leaving 16 bases between the germline ends. Notes on the study in general: Clones from primary vaccination mostly reappeared after the booster (around 96% CD4, about 85% CD8). Contamination by abundant bulk-population clonotypes could be present in FACS-sorted repertoires.

TCRdb fed the 5' RACE reads into MiXCR, producing one record per CDR3 protein. The sample contains under 600,000 distinct CDR3 sequences, about 13% of which appear only once. This clonotype was observed many times. Its target is not known. The source material was PBMCs, sampled on the day of the yellow fever booster vaccination. This TCR came from a man younger than 45 who received the YFV17D yellow fever vaccine. The chain has TRBV19 and TRBJ2-1; D could derive from TRBD1 or TRBD2 (6 bases each). The CDR3 DNA reads as TGTGCCAGTAGTATCAAATGGGGGGACAAGTACAATGAGCAGTTCTTC. Encoded protein: CASSIKWGDKYNEQFF.